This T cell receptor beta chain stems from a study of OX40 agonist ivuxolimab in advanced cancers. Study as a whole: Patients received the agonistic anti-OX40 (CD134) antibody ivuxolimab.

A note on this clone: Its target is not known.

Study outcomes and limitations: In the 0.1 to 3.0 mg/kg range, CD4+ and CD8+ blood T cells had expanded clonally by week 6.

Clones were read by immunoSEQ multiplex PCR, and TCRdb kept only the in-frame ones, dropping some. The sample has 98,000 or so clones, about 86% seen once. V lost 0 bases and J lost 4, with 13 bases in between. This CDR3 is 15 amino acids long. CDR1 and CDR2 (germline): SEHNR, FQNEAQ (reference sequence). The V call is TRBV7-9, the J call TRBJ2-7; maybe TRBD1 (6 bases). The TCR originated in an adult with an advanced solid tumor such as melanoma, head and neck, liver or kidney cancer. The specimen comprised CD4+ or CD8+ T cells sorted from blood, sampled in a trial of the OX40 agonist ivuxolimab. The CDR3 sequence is CASSLAMDRPYEQYF. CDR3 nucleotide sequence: TGTGCCAGCAGCTTAGCGATGGACAGACCATACGAGCAGTACTTC.